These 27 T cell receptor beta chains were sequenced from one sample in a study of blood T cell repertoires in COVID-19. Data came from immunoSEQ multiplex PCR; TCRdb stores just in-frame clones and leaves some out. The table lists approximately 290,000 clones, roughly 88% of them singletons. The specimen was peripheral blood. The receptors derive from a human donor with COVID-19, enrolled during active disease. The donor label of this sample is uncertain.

The CDR3 loop is CASSIQGAITEAFF. The CDR3 DNA sequence: TGTGCCAGTAGTATCCAGGGGGCGATCACTGAAGCTTTCTTT. The chain links TRBV19 to TRBJ1-1; TRBD1 aligns across 8 bases. This CDR3 region has 14 residues. The junction had 4 bases not matched to a gene; V was cut back by 3 bases and J by 4 bases. CDR1 is LNHDA and CDR2 is SQIVND in the germline V gene (reference sequence).

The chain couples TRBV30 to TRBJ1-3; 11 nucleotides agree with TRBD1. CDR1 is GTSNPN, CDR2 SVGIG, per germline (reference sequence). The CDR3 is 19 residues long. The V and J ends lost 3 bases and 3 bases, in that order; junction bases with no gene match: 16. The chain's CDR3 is CAWRGWTGGPMSRGNTIYF. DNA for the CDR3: TGTGCCTGGAGGGGGTGGACAGGGGGCCCTATGAGCCGTGGAAACACCATATATTTT.

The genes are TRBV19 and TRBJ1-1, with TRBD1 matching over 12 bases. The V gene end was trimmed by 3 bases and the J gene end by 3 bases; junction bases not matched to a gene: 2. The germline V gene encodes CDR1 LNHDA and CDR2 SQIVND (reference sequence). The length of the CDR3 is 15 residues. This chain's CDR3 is CASSMGTGGYTEAFF. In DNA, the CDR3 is TGTGCCAGTAGTATGGGGACAGGGGGCTACACTGAAGCTTTCTTT.

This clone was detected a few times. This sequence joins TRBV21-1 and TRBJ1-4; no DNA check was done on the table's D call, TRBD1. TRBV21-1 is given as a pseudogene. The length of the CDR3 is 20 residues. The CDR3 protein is CASRLGTSGTGVSTNEKLFF. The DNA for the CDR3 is TGTGCCAGCAGACTCGGGACCTCCGGGACAGGCGTATCAACTAATGAAAAACTGTTTTTT.

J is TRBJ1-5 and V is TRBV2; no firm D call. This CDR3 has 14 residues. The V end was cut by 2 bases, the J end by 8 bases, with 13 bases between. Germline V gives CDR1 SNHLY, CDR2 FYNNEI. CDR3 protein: CASSESGIGEPQHF. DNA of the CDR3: TGTGCCAGCAGTGAATCCGGTATCGGGGAGCCCCAGCATTTT.

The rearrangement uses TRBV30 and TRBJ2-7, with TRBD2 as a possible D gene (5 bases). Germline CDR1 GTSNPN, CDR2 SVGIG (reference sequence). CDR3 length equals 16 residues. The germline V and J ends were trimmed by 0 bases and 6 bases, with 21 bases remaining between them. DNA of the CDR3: TGTGCCTGGAGTGTGGCGTCTTCGGGGTTTGAATCCGAGCAGTACTTC. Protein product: CAWSVASSGFESEQYF.

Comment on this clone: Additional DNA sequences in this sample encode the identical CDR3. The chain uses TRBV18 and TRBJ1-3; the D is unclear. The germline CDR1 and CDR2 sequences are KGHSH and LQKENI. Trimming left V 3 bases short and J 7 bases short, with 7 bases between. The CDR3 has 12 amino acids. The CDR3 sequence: CASSPPGNTIYF. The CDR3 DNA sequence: TGTGCCAGCTCACCCCCGGGGAACACCATATATTTT.

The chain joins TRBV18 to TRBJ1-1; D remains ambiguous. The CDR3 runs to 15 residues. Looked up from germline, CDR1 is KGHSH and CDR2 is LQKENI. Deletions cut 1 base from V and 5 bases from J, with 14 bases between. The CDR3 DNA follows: TGTGCCAGCTCACCACGGTCTGAGGGTTGGACTGAAGCTTTCTTT. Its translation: CASSPRSEGWTEAFF.

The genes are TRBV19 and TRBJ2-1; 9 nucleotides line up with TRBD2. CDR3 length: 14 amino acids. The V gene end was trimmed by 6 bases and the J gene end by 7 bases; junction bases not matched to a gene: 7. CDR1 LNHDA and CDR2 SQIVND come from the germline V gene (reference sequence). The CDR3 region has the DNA TGTGCCAGTAGCGTCCGGACTAGCGCTAATGAGCAGTTCTTC. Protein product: CASSVRTSANEQFF.

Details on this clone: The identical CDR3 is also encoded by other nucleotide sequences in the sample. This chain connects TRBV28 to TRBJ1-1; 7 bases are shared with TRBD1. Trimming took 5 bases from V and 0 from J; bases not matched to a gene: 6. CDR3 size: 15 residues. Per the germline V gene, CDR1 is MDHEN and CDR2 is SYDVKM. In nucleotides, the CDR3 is TGTGCCAGCAGTCTGCCAGGGGGAGTGAACACTGAAGCTTTCTTT. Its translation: CASSLPGGVNTEAFF.

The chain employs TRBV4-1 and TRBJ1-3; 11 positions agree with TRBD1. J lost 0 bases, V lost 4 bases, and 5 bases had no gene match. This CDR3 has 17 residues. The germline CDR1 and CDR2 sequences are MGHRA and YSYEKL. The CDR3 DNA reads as TGCGCCAGCAGCCTCGGGACAGGGGGTAGCTCTGGAAACACCATATATTTT. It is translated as CASSLGTGGSSGNTIYF.

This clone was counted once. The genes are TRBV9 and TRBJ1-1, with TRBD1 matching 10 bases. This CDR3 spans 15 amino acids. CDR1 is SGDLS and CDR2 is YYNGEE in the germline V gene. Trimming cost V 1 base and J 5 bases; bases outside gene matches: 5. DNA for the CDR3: TGTGCCAGCAGCGTACTGACAGGGGGCGGAACTGAAGCTTTCTTT. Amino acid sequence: CASSVLTGGGTEAFF.

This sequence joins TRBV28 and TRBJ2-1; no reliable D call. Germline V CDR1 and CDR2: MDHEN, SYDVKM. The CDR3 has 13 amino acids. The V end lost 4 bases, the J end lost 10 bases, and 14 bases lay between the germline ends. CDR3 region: CASSSQNLGEQFF. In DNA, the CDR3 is TGTGCCAGCAGTTCCCAGAACTTGGGCGAGCAGTTCTTC.

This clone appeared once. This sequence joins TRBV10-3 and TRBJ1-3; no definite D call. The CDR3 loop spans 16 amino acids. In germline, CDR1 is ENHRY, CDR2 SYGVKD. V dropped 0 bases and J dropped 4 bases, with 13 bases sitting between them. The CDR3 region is CAISESIEVLGNTIYF. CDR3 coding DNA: TGTGCCATCAGTGAGTCGATTGAGGTTTTGGGAAACACCATATATTTT.

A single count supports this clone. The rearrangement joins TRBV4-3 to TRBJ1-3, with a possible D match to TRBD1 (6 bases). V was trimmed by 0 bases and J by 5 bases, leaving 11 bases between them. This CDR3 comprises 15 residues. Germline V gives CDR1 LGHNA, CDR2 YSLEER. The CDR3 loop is CASSQEAGARNTIYF. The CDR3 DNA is TGCGCCAGCAGCCAAGAGGCGGGGGCGAGAAACACCATATATTTT.

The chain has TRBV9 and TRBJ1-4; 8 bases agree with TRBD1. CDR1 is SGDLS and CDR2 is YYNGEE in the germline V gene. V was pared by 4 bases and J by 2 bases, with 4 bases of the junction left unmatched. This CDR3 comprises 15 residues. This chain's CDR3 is CASSTRQGTNEKLFF. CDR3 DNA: TGTGCCAGCAGCACGCGACAGGGGACTAATGAAAAACTGTTTTTT.

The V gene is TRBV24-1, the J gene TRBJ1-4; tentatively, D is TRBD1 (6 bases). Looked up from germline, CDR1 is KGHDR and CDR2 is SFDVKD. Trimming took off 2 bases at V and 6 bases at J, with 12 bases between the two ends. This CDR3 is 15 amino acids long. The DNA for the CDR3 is TGTGCCACCAGTGATTCGGGGACAAGAGATGAAAAACTGTTTTTT. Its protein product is CATSDSGTRDEKLFF.

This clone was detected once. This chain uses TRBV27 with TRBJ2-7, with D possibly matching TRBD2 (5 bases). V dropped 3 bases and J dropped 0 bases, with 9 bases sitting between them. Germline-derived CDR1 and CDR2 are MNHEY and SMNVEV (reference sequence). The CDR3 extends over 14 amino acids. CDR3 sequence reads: CASSFFGISYEQYF. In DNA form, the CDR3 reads TGTGCCAGCAGTTTCTTCGGGATCTCCTACGAGCAGTACTTC.

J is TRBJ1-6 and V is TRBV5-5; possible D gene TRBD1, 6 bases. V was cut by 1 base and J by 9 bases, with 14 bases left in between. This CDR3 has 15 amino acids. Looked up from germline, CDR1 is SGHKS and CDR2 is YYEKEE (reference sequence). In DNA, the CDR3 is TGTGCCAGCAGCTTGACCTCAGACAGGCCTTCACCCCTCCACTTT. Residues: CASSLTSDRPSPLHF.

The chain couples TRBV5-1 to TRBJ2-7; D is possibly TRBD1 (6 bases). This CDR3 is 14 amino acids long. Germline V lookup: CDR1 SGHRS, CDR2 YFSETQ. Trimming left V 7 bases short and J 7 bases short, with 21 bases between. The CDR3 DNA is TGCGCCAGCCACTCCGTGGCAGGGGCGGAAGAGCAGTACTTC. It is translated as CASHSVAGAEEQYF.

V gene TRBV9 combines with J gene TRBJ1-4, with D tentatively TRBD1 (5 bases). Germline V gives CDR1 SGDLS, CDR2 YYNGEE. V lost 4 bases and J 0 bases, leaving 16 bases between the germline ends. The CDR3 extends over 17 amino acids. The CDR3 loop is CASSRAAGLATNEKLFF. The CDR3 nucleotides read TGTGCCAGCAGCCGAGCTGCGGGGCTTGCAACTAATGAAAAACTGTTTTTT.

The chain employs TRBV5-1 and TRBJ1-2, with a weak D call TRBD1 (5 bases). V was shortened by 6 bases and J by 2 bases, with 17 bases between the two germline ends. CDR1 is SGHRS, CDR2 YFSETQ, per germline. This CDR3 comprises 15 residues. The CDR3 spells CASNSGPRGNYGYTF. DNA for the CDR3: TGCGCCAGCAACAGTGGGCCAAGGGGCAACTATGGCTACACCTTC.

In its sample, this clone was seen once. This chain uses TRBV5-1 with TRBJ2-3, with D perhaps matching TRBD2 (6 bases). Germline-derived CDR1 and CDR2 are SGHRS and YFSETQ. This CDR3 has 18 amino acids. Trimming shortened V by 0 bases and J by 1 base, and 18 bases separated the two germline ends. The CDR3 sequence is CASSLAGSRDFRTDTQYF. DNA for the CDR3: TGCGCCAGCAGCTTGGCAGGCAGCCGGGACTTCCGCACAGATACGCAGTATTTT. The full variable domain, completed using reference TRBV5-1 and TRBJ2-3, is KAGVTQTPRYLIKTRGQQVTLSCSPISGHRSVSWYQQTPGQGLQFLFEYFSETQRNKGNFPGRFSGRQFSNSRSEMNVSTLELGDSALYLCASSLAGSRDFRTDTQYFGPGTRLTVL.

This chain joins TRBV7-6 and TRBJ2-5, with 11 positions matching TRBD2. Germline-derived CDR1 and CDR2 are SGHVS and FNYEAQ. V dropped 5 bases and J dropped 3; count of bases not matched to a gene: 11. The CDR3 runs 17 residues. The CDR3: CASSPRVAGGPKETQYF. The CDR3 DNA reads TGTGCCAGCAGCCCGCGAGTAGCGGGAGGGCCAAAAGAGACCCAGTACTTC.

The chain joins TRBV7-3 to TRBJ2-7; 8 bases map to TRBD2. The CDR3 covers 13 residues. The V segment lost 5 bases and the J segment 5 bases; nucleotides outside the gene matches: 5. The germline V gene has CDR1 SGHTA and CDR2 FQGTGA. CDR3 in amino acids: CASSPSGGNEQYF. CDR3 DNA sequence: TGTGCCAGCAGCCCCTCGGGGGGGAACGAGCAGTACTTC.

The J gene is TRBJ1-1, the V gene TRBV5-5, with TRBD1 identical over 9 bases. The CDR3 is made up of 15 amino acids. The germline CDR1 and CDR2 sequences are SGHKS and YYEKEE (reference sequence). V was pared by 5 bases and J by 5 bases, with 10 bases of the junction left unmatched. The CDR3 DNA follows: TGTGCCAGCAGACCGTTACAGGGGGCGCTGACTGAAGCTTTCTTT. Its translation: CASRPLQGALTEAFF.

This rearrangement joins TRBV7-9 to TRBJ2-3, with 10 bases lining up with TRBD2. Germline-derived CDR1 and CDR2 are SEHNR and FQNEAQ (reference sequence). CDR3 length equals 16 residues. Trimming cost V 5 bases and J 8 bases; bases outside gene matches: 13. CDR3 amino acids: CASSQGTSGTTGTQYF. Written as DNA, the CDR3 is TGTGCCAGCAGCCAAGGTACTAGCGGGACCACGGGTACGCAGTATTTT.